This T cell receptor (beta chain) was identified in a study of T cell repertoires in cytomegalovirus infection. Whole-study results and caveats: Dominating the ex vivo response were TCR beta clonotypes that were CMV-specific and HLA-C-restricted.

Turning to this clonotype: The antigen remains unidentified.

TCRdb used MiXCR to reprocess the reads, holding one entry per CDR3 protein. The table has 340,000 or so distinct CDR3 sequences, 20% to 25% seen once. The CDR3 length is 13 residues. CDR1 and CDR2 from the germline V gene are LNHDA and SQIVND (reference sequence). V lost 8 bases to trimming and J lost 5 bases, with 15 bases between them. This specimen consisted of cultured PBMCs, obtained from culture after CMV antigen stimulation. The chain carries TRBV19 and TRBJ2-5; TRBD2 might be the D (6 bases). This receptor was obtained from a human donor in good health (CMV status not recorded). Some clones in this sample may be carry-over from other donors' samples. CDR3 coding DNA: TGTGCCAGTGACGGGGGACCTCAGGAGACCCAGTACTTC. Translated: CASDGGPQETQYF.